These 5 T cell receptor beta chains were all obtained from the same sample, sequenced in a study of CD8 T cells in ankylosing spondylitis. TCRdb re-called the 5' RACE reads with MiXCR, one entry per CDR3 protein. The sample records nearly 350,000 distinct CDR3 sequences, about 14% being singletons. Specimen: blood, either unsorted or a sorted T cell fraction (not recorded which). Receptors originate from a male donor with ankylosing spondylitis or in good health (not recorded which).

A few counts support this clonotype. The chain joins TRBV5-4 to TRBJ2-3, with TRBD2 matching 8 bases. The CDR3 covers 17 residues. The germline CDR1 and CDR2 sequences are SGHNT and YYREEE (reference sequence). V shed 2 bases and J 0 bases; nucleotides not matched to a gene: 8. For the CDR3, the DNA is TGTGCCAGCAGCTTTCTTAGCGGGGCCATTAGCACAGATACGCAGTATTTT. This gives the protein CASSFLSGAISTDTQYF.

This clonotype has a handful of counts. In nucleotides, the CDR3 is TGCAGCGTATGGACTAGCCCCTACGAGCAGTACTTC. Translated: CSVWTSPYEQYF. The V gene is TRBV29-1, the J gene TRBJ2-7, with 8 bases that match TRBD2. The germline CDR1 and CDR2 sequences are SQVTM and ANQGSEA. V gave up 6 bases and J gave up 2 bases; unmatched junction bases: 3. The CDR3 totals 12 residues.

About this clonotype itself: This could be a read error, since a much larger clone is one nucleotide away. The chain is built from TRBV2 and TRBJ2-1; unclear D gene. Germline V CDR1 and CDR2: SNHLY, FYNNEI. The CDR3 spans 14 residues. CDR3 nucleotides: TGTGCCAGCAGTGAAGCATCCGTTTACAATGAGCCGTTCTTC. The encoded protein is CASSEASVYNEPFF.

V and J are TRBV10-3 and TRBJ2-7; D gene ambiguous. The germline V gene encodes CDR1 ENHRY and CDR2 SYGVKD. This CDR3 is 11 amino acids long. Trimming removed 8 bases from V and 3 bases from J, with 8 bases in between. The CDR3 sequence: CAISGGYEQYF. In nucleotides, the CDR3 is TGTGCCATCTCTGGTGGCTACGAGCAGTACTTC.

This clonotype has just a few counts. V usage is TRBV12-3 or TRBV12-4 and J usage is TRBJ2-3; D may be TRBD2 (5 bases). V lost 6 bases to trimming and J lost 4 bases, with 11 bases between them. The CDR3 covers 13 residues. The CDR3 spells CASSNTSPDTQYF. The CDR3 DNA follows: TGTGCCAGCAGCAACACTAGTCCAGATACGCAGTATTTT.